This T cell receptor beta chain was captured by sequencing in a study of breast tumors, draining lymph nodes, adjacent tissues. TCRdb redid the calling of the multiplex PCR reads with MiXCR, one entry per CDR3 protein. Found here are roughly 110,000 distinct CDR3 sequences, roughly 29% of them singletons; the top ten hold 5.5% to 7%. The lymph nodes were axillary draining lymph nodes from breast cancer patients. The CDR3 has 15 amino acids. Trimming cost V 0 bases and J 2 bases; bases outside gene matches: 5. CDR1 and CDR2 from the germline V gene are DFQATT and SNEGSKA (reference sequence). The genes are TRBV20-1 and TRBJ2-5; 8 bases map to TRBD2. Sequenced material: axillary lymph node tissue. The TCR sequence derives from a female donor with breast cancer. Some clones in this sample may be carry-over from other donors' samples. CDR3 protein: CSARDLVAGQETQYF. The CDR3 coding sequence is TGCAGTGCTAGAGATCTGGTAGCGGGACAAGAGACCCAGTACTTC.